What follows are 5 T cell receptor beta chains derived from one specimen sequenced in a study of a mutant IDH1 vaccine in newly diagnosed glioma. The data were produced by immunoSEQ multiplex PCR, yet TCRdb's version contains in-frame clones alone and is incomplete. Of approximately 70,000 clones listed, 79% were seen once; the top ten hold more than 8%. Time point denoted: baseline, week 1 (first vaccination visit). Sample treatment: pre-vaccination baseline after standard-of-care therapy. Sequences were derived from PBMCs, sampled from a glioma patient treated with radiotherapy, temozolomide or both. These receptors all come from a middle-aged man with glioma.

This clone was detected only a few times. The chain employs TRBV5-4 and TRBJ1-1, with TRBD1 matching over 8 bases. With V trimmed by 4 bases and J by 3 bases, 5 bases remained unmatched. In germline, CDR1 is SGHNT, CDR2 YYREEE (reference sequence). CDR3 size: 14 residues. CDR3 residues: CASSQDRVDTEAFF. In nucleotides, the CDR3 is TGTGCCAGCAGCCAGGACAGGGTAGACACTGAAGCTTTCTTT.

The chain combines TRBV29-1 with TRBJ1-1, with D uncertain. CDR3 length: 11 amino acids. Germline V gene sequence: CDR1 SQVTM, CDR2 ANQGSEA. Trimming took 4 bases from V and 0 from J, leaving 3 bases between them. For the CDR3, the DNA is TGCAGCGTTGTTTTGAACACTGAAGCTTTCTTT. Translated: CSVVLNTEAFF.

V and J are TRBV6-1 and TRBJ1-1; D call uncertain. CDR3 length: 13 amino acids. Trimming pared 3 bases from V and 10 bases from J, leaving 15 bases between. CDR1 and CDR2 from the germline V gene are MNHNS and SASEGT. The CDR3 DNA reads as TGTGCCAGCAGTGACATTACCGCCGGAGGAGCTTTCTTT. Protein: CASSDITAGGAFF.

This chain connects TRBV14 to TRBJ2-3; TRBD1 might be the D (6 bases). The germline V gene encodes CDR1 SGHDN and CDR2 FVKESK. The CDR3 sequence is 15 residues long. The V end was cut by 1 base, the J end by 4 bases, with 12 bases between. CDR3 nucleotides: TGTGCCAGCAGCCAAGCCGCAGGGGCCGCAGATACGCAGTATTTT. It codes for CASSQAAGAADTQYF.

The chain carries TRBV7-9 and TRBJ2-7, with TRBD1 matching 9 bases. V was clipped by 2 bases and J by 6 bases; unmatched bases: 2. CDR1 and CDR2 from the germline V gene are SEHNR and FQNEAQ (reference sequence). CDR3 length: 13 amino acids. This CDR3 reads CASSLTGGFEQYF. The CDR3 DNA sequence: TGTGCCAGCAGCTTAACAGGGGGCTTCGAGCAGTACTTC.